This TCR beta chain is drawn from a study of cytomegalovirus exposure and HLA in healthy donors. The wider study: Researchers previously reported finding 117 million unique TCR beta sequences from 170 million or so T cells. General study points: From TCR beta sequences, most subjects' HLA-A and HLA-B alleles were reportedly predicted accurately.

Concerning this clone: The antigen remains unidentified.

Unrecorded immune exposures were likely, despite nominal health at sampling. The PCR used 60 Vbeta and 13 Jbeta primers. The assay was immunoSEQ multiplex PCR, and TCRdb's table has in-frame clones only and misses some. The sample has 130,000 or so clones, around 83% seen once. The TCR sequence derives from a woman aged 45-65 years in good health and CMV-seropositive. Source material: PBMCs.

Here the CDR3 reads CASSLAIRGAGETQYF. Here the CDR3 DNA reads TGTGCCAGCAGCTTAGCGATCCGGGGGGCCGGCGAGACCCAGTACTTC. The V and J genes are TRBV7-6 and TRBJ2-5, with a possible D match to TRBD2 (7 bases). Germline V gives CDR1 SGHVS, CDR2 FNYEAQ. V lost 0 bases, J lost 5 bases, and 16 bases lay in between. The length of the CDR3 is 16 residues.